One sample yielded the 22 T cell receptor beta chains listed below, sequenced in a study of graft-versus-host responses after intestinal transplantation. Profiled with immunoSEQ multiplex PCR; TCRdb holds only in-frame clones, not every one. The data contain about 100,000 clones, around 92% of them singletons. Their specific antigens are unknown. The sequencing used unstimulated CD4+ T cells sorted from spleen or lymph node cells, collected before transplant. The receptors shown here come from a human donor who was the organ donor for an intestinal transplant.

CDR3 region: CASLRGSYEQYF. The DNA for the CDR3 is TGTGCCAGCCTTAGGGGTTCCTACGAGCAGTACTTC. The rearrangement joins TRBV11-2 to TRBJ2-7; a weak D match, TRBD1 (5 bases). There are 12 residues in the CDR3. The germline V and J ends were trimmed by 8 bases and 1 base, with 9 bases remaining between them. Germline V gene sequence: CDR1 SGHAT, CDR2 FQNNGV.

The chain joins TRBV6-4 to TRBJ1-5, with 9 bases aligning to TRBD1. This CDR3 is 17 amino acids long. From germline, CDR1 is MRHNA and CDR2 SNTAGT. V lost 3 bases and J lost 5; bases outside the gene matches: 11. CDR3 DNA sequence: TGTGCCAGCAGTGAGGGATACAGGGGGCGGAAGGATCAGCCCCAGCATTTT. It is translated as CASSEGYRGRKDQPQHF.

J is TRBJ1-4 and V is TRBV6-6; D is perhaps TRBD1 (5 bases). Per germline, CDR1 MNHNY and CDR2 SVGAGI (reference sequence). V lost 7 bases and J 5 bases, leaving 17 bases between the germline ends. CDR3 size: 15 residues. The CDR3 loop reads CASTPSQVFNEKLFF. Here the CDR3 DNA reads TGTGCCAGCACTCCTTCACAGGTCTTCAATGAAAAACTGTTTTTT.

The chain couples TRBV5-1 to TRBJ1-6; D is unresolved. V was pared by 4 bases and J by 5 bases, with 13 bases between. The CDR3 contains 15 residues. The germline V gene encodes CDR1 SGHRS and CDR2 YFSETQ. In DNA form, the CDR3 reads TGCGCCAGCAGCCCAGCCAGGCAGAATAATTCACCCCTCCACTTT. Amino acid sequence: CASSPARQNNSPLHF.

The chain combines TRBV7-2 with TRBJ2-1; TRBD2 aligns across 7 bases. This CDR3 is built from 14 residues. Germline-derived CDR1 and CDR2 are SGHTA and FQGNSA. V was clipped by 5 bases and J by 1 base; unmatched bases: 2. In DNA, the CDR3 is TGTGCCAGCAGCAAGCGGGGTTCCTACAATGAGCAGTTCTTC. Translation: CASSKRGSYNEQFF. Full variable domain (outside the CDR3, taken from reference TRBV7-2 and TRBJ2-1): GAGVSQSPSNKVTEKGKDVELRCDPISGHTALYWYRQSLGQGLEFLIYFQGNSAPDKSGLPSDRFSAERTGGSVSTLTIQRTQQEDSAVYLCASSKRGSYNEQFFGPGTRLTVL.

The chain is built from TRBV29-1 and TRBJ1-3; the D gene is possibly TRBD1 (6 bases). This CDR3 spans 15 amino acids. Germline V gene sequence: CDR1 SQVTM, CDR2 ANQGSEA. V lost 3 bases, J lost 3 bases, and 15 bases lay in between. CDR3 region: CSVDKTGLGGNTIYF. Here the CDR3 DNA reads TGCAGCGTTGACAAGACAGGACTGGGTGGAAACACCATATATTTT.

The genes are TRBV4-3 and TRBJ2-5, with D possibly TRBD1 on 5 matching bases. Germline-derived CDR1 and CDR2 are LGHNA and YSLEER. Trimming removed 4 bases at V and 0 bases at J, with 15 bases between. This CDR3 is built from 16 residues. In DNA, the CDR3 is TGCGCCAGCAGCCTCCGCCCCCGCAGGGACCAAGAGACCCAGTACTTC. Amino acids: CASSLRPRRDQETQYF.

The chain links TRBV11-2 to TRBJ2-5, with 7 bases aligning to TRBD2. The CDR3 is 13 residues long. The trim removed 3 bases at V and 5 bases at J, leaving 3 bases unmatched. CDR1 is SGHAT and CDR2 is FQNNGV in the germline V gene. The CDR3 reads CASSFSGAETQYF. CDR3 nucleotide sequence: TGTGCCAGCAGCTTCAGCGGGGCTGAGACCCAGTACTTC.

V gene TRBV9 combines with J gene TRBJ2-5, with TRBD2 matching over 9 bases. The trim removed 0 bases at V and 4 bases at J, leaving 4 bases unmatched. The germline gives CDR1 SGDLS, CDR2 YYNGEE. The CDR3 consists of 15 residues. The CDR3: CASSVVGLASETQYF. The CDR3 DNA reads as TGTGCCAGCAGCGTAGTGGGACTAGCCTCAGAGACCCAGTACTTC.

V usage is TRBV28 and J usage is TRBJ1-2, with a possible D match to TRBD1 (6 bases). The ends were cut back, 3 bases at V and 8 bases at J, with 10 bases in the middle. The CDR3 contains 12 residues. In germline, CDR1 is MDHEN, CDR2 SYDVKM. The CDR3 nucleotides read TGTGCCAGCAGTTTTCAGGGGAACGGCTACACCTTC. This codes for CASSFQGNGYTF.

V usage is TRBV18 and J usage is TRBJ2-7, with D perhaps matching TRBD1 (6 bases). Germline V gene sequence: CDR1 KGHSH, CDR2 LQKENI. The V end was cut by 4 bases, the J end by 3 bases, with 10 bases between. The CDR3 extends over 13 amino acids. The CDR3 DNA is TGTGCCAGCTCACAAGACAGGATCTACGAGCAGTACTTC. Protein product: CASSQDRIYEQYF.

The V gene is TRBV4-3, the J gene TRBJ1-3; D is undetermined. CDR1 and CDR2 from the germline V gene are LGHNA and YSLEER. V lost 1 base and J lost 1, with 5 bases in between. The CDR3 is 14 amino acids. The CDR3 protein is CASSQVGSGNTIYF. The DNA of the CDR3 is TGCGCCAGCAGCCAAGTCGGGTCTGGAAACACCATATATTTT.

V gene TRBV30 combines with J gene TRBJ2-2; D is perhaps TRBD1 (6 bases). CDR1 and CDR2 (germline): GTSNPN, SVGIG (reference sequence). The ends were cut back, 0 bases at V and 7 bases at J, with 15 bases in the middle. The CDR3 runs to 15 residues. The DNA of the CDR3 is TGTGCCTGGAGTGTGCGGTTCAGGGGAGACGGGGAGCTGTTTTTT. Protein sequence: CAWSVRFRGDGELFF.

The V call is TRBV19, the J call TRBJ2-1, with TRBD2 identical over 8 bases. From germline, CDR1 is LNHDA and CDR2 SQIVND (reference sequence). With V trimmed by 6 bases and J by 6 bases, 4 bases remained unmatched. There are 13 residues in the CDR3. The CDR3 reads CASRIRGGNEQFF. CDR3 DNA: TGTGCCAGTAGGATACGGGGGGGCAATGAGCAGTTCTTC.

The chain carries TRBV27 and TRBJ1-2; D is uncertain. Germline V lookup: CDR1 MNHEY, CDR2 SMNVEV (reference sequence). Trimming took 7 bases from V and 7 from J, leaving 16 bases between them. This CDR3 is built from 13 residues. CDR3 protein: CASTPSWARGYTF. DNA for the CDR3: TGTGCCAGCACTCCCAGTTGGGCACGTGGCTACACCTTC.

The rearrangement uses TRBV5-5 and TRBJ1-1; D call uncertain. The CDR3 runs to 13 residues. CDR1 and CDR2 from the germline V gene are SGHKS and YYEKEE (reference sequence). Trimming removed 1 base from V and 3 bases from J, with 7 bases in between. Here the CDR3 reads CASSLYGYTEAFF. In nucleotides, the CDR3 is TGTGCCAGCAGCTTGTACGGTTACACTGAAGCTTTCTTT. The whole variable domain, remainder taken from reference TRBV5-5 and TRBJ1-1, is DAGVTQSPTHLIKTRGQQVTLRCSPISGHKSVSWYQQVLGQGPQFIFQYYEKEERGRGNFPDRFSARQFPNYSSELNVNALLLGDSALYLCASSLYGYTEAFFGQGTRLTVV.

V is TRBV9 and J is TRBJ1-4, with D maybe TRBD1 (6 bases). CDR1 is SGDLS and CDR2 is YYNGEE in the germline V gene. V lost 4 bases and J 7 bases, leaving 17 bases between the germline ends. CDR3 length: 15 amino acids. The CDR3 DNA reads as TGTGCCAGCAGCATAGGGGGGGGTAGCGGTGAAAAACTGTTTTTT. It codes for CASSIGGGSGEKLFF.

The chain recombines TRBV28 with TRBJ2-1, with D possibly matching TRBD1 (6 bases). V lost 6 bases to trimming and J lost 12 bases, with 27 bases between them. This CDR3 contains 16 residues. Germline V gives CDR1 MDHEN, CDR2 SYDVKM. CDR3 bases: TGTGCCAGCAGCACGGGACAATCGAGGGTAGGTAGGGCGCAGTTCTTC. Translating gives CASSTGQSRVGRAQFF.

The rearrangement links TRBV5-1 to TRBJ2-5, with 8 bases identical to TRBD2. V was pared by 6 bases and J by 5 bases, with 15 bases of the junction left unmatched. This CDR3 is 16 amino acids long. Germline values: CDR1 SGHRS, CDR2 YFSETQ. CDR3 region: CASTFWGGGSWETQYF. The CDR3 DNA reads TGCGCCAGCACATTTTGGGGCGGGGGGTCCTGGGAGACCCAGTACTTC.

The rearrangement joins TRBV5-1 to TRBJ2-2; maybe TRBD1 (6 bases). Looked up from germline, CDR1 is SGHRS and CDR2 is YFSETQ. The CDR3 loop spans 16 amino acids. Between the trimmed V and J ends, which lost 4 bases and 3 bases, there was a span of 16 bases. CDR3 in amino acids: CASSTLQGPYTGELFF. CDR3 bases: TGCGCCAGCAGCACCTTACAGGGCCCCTACACCGGGGAGCTGTTTTTT.

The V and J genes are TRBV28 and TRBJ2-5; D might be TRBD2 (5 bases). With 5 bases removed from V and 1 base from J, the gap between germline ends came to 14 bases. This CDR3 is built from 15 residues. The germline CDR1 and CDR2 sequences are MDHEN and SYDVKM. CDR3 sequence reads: CASSIISVGQETQYF. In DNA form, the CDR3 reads TGTGCCAGCAGTATAATTAGCGTAGGCCAAGAGACCCAGTACTTC. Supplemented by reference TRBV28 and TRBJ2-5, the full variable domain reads DVKVTQSSRYLVKRTGEKVFLECVQDMDHENMFWYRQDPGLGLRLIYFSYDVKMKEKGDIPEGYSVSREKKERFSLILESASTNQTSMYLCASSIISVGQETQYFGPGTRLLVL.

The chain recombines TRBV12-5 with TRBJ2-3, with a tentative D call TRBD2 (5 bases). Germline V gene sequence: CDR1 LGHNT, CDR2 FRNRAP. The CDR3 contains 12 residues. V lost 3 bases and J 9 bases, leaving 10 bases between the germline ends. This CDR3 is CASGLLGGTQYF. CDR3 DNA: TGTGCTAGTGGTTTACTAGGAGGAACGCAGTATTTT.